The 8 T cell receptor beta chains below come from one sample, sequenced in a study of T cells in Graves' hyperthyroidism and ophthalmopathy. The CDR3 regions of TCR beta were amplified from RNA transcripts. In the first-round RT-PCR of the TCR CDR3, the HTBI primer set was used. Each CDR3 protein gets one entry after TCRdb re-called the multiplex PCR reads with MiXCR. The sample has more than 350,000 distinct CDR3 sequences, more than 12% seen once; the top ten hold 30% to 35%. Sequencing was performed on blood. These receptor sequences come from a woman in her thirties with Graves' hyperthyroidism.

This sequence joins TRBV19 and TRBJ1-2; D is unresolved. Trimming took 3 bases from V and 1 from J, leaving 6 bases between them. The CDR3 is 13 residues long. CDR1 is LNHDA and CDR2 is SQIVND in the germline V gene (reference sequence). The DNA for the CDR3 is TGTGCCAGTAGTATCCAGGTTAACTATGGCTACACCTTC. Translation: CASSIQVNYGYTF.

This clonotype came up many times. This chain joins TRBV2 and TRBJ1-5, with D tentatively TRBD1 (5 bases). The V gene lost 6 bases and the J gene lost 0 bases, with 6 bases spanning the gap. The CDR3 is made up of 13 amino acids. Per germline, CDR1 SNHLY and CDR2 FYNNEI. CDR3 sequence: CASRTDSNQPQHF. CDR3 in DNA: TGTGCCAGCAGGACAGATAGCAATCAGCCCCAGCATTTT.

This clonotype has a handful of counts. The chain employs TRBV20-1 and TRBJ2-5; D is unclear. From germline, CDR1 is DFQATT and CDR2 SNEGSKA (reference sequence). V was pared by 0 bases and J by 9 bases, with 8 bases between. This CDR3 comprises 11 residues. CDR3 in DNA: TGCAGTGCTAGAGACCCGGCGGCCCAGTACTTC. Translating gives CSARDPAAQYF.

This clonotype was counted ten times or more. In DNA form, the CDR3 reads TGCGCCAGCAGCCGTGGGGGGGGCGAAGGCACAGATACGCAGTATTTT. Translated: CASSRGGGEGTDTQYF. The rearrangement joins TRBV5-1 to TRBJ2-3; D perhaps matches TRBD2 (7 bases). Germline V gives CDR1 SGHRS, CDR2 YFSETQ. The V end was cut by 4 bases, the J end by 1 base, with 16 bases between. The CDR3 sequence is 16 residues long. Full variable domain (missing parts from reference TRBV5-1 and TRBJ2-3): KAGVTQTPRYLIKTRGQQVTLSCSPISGHRSVSWYQQTPGQGLQFLFEYFSETQRNKGNFPGRFSGRQFSNSRSEMNVSTLELGDSALYLCASSRGGGEGTDTQYFGPGTRLTVL.

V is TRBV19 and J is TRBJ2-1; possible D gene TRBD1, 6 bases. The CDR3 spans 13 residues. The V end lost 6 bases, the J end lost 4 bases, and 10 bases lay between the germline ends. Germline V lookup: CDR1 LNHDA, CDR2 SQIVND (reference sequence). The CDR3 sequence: CASRGQRYNEQFF. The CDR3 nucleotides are TGTGCCAGTAGAGGACAGCGGTACAATGAGCAGTTCTTC. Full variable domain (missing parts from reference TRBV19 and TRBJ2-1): DGGITQSPKYLFRKEGQNVTLSCEQNLNHDAMYWYRQDPGQGLRLIYYSQIVNDFQKGDIAEGYSVSREKKESFPLTVTSAQKNPTAFYLCASRGQRYNEQFFGPGTRLTVL.

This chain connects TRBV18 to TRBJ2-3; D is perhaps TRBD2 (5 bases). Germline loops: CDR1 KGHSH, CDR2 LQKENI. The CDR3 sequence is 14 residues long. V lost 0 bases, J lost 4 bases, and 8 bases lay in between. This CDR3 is CASSPPGVPDTQYF. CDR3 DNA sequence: TGTGCCAGCTCACCACCGGGAGTCCCAGATACGCAGTATTTT.

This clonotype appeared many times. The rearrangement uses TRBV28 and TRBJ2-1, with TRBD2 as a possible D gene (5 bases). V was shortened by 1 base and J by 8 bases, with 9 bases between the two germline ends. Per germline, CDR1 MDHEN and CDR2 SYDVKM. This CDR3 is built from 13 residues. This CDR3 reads CASSLSGRDEQFF. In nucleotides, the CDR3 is TGTGCCAGCAGTTTATCTGGGCGGGATGAGCAGTTCTTC.

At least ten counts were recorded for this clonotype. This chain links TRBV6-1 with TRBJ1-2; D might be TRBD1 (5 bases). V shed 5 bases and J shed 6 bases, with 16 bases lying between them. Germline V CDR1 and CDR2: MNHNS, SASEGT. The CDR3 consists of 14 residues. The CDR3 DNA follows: TGTGCCAGCAGTTCCCTTTTCGGACAACATGGCTACACCTTC. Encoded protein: CASSSLFGQHGYTF.